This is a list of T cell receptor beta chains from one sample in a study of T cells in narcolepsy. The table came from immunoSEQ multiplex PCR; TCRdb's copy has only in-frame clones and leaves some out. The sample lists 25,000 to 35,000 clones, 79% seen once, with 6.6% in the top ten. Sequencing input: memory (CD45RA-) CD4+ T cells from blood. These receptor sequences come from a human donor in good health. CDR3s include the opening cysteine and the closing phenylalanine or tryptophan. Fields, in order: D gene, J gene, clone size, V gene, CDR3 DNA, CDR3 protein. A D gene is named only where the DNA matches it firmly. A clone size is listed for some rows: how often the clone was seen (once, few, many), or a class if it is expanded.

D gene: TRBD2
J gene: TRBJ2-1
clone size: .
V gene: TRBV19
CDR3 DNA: TGTGCCAGTAGTGGGGCGGGACTAGCGGTCCTCCAATACAATGAGCAGTTCTTC
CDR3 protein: CASSGAGLAVLQYNEQFF

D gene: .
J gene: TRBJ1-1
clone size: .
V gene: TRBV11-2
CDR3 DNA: TGTGCCAGCAGCTTAGGGCGGATGAACACTGAAGCTTTCTTT
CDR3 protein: CASSLGRMNTEAFF

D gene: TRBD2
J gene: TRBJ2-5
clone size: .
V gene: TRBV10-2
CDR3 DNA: TGCGCCAGCAGTGGTCCAGCGGGAGCCCCAGAGACCCAGTACTTC
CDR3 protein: CASSGPAGAPETQYF

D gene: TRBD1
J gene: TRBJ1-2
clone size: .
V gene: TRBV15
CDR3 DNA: TGTGCCACCAGCAGAGATGAGGGGGCAGGTGGCTACACCTTC
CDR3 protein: CATSRDEGAGGYTF

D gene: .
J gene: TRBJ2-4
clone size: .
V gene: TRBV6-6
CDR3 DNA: TGTGCCAGCAGTTACGGTGGCTTAGCCAAAAACATTCAGTACTTC
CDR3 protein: CASSYGGLAKNIQYF

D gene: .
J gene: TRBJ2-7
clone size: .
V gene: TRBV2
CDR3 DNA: TGTGCCAGCGGCGAGACAAGGTACGAGCAGTACTTC
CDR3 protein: CASGETRYEQYF

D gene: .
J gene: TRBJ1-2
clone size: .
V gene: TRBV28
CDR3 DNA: TGTGCCAGCAGGCTCTTCGGGACACCCTATGGCTACACCTTC
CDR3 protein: CASRLFGTPYGYTF

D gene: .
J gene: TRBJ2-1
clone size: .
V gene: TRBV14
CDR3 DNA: TGTGCCAGCAGCCAAGTTTTAGGGGGCTACAATGAGCAGTTCTTC
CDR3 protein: CASSQVLGGYNEQFF

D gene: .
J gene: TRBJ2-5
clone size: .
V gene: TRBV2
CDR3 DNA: TGTGCCAGCAGGGTCTTCGGAGAGACCCAGTACTTC
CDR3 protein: CASRVFGETQYF

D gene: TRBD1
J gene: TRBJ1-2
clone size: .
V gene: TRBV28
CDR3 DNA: TGTGCCAGCAGTACCCGGACAGGGTATGTCTATGGCTACACCTTC
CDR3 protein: CASSTRTGYVYGYTF

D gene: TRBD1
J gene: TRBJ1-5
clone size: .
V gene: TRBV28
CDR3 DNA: TGTGCCAGCAGCTCGAGACAGGGGGCGTTTTTCGGGTCTTATCAGCCCCAGCATTTT
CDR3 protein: CASSSRQGAFFGSYQPQHF

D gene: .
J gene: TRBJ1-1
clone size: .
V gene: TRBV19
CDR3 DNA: TGTGCCAGTAGTGATCAGGGAGGGTCTTTCCAGGCTTTCTTT
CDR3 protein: CASSDQGGSFQAFF

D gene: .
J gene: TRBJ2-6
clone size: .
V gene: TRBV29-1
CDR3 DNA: TGCAGCGTTCAGGGATCTGGGGCCAACGTCCTGACTTTC
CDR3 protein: CSVQGSGANVLTF

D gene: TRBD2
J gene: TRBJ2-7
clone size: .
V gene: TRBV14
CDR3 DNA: TGTGCCAGCAGCCAACAAAGCGGGGGGGCTTACGAGCAGTACTTC
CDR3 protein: CASSQQSGGAYEQYF

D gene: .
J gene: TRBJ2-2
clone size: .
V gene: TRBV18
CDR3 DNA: TGTGCCAGCTCACCGCCCGGACAGACGTTGAACACCGGGGAGCTGTTTTTT
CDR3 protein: CASSPPGQTLNTGELFF

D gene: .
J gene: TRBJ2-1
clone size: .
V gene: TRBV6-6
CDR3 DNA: TGTGCCAGCCAGAGCGGTTTACAGGACGAGCAGTTCTTC
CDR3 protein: CASQSGLQDEQFF

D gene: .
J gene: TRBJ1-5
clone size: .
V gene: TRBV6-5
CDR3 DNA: TGTGCCAGCAGTTACAGGGGCTACGAAAATCAGCCCCAGCATTTT
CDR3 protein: CASSYRGYENQPQHF

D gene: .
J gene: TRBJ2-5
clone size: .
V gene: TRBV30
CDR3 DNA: TGTGCCTGGACTAGATCCCAAGAGACCCAGTACTTC
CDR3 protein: CAWTRSQETQYF

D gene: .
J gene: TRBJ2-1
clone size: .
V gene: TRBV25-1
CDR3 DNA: TGTGCCAGCAGTGGAGGGGTCAATGAGCAGTTCTTC
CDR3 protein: CASSGGVNEQFF

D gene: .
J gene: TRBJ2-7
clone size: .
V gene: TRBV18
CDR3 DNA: TGTGCCAGCTCGACGACGCTAAGCTCCTACGAGCAGTACTTC
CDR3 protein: CASSTTLSSYEQYF

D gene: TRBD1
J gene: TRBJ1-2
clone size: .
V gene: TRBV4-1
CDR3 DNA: TGTGCCAGCAGCCAAGACAGGGATCTGGCTGTGGATGGCTACACCTTC
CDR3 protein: CASSQDRDLAVDGYTF

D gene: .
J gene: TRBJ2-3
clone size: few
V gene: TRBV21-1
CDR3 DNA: TGTGCCAGCAGCGACAGTTTAGATACGCAGTATTTT
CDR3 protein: CASSDSLDTQYF

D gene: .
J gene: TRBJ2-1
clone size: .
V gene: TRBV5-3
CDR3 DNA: TGTGCCAGCAGCTCCGGGACTCAATCCTACAATGAGCAGTTCTTC
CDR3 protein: CASSSGTQSYNEQFF

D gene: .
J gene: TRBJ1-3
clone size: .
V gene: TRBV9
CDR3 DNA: TGTGCCAGCAGCGTAGGGTGGACCCCGTCTGGAAACACCATATATTTT
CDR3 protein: CASSVGWTPSGNTIYF

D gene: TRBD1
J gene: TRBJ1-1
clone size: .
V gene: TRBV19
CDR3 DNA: TGTGCCAGTAAGGCCGGGACAGGGACGCGTGGCACTGAAGCTTTCTTT
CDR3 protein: CASKAGTGTRGTEAFF

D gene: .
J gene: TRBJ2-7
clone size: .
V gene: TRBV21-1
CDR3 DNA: TGTGCCAGCAGCAGATGGGGCCGTTTCGGCGAGCAGTACTTC
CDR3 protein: CASSRWGRFGEQYF

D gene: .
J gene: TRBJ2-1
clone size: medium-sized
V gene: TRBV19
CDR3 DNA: TGTGCCAGTAGTAACATGGATGAGCAGTTCTTC
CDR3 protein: CASSNMDEQFF

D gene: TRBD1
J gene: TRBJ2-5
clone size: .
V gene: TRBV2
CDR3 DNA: TGTGCCGAATCTAAAGGGGGCGGAGAGACCCAGTACTTC
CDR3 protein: CAESKGGGETQYF

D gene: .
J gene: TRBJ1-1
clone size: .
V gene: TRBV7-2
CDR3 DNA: TGTGCCAGCACCCGACAGCTGAACACTGAAGCTTTCTTT
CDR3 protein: CASTRQLNTEAFF

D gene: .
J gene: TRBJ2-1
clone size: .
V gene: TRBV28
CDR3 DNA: TGTGCCAGCAGTTTCGCCGACAGGAACAATGAGCAGTTCTTC
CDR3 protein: CASSFADRNNEQFF

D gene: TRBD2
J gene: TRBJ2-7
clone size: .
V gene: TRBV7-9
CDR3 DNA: TGTGCCAGCAGCCCACTAGCGGGAGACTCCGAGCAGTACTTC
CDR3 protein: CASSPLAGDSEQYF

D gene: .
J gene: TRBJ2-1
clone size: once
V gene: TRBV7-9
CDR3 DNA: TGTGCCAGCAGCTCCCCCCAAGTTGCTATCTCCTACAATGAGCAGTTCTTC
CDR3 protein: CASSSPQVAISYNEQFF

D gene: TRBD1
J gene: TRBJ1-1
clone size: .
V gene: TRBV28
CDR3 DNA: TGTGCCACCCACAGGGGAAATGAAGCTTTCTTT
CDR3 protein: CATHRGNEAFF

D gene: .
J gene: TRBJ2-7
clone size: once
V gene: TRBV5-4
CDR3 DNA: TGTGCCAGCAGCTTGTCGAGGACATCATCCTACGAGCAGTACTTC
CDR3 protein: CASSLSRTSSYEQYF

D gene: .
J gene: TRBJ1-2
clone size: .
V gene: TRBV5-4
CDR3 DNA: TGTGCCAGCAGCTTGGATAGGAAGAGCTATGGCTACACCTTC
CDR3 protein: CASSLDRKSYGYTF

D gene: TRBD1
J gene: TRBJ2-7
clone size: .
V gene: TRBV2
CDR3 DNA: TGTGCCAGCAGTGTGGACAGGGGTAGGTACGAGCAGTACTTC
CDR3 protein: CASSVDRGRYEQYF

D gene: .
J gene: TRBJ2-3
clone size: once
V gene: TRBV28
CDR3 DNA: TGTGCCAGCAGTTCTTGGGGGCACGCAAATGGTCCAACGGGAACCGGAGATACGCAGTATTTT
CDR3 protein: CASSSWGHANGPTGTGDTQYF

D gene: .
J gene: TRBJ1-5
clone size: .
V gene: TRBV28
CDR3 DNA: TGTGCCAGCAGAAATAACAGGGCGCTAAATCAGCCCCAGCATTTT
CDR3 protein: CASRNNRALNQPQHF

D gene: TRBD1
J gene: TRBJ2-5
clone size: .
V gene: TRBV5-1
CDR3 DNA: TGCGCCAGCAGCTTCTCCGAGACAGGGGGCTTTGAGACCCAGTACTTC
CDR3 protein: CASSFSETGGFETQYF

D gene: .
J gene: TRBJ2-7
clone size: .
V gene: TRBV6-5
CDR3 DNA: TGTGCCAGCAGTTACTATGGGGCGCGGTACGAGCAGTACTTC
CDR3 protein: CASSYYGARYEQYF

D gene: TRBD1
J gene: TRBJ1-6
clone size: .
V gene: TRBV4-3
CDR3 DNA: TGCGCCAGCAGCCAAGATAGACACAGGGGCAGGAGGAATTCACCCCTCCACTTT
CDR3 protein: CASSQDRHRGRRNSPLHF

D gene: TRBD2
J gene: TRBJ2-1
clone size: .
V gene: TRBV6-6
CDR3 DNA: TGTGCCAGCAGTCCCCGGACTAGTCGGAATGAGCAGTTCTTC
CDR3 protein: CASSPRTSRNEQFF